Listed here are 27 T cell receptor beta chains from one sample, sequenced in a study of post-analysis software for immune sequencing data. Study-level points and caveats: Four to six TRBV segments appeared more often in patients than in controls, and TRBV5-6, TRBV5-1 and TRBV20-1 were among these.

These TCRs' antigens remain unknown. The TCR beta cDNA libraries carried unique molecular identifiers. Via MiXCR, TCRdb re-called the PCR reads, giving one row per CDR3 protein. The sample has around 400,000 distinct CDR3 sequences; approximately 42% are singletons. The specimen was blood. The receptors were gathered from a girl aged 2 to 9 with multiple sclerosis.

The V gene is TRBV28, the J gene TRBJ2-1; D call uncertain. The CDR3 has 12 residues. Germline V CDR1 and CDR2: MDHEN, SYDVKM. V gave up 4 bases and J gave up 7 bases, with 8 bases separating them. The DNA for the CDR3 is TGTGCCAGCAGTTCCTATAGGAATGAGCAGTTCTTC. Its protein product is CASSSYRNEQFF.

The chain couples TRBV20-1 to TRBJ2-7, with TRBD2 as a possible D gene (6 bases). In germline, CDR1 is DFQATT, CDR2 SNEGSKA (reference sequence). This CDR3 has 12 amino acids. V was pared by 1 base and J by 7 bases, with 11 bases between. DNA of the CDR3: TGCAGTGCTAGAGGGGAGGAGAGAGAGCAGTACTTC. It codes for CSARGEEREQYF.

This clonotype has a handful of counts. This CDR3 reads CASSQDTGSNTEAFF. The DNA of the CDR3 is TGCGCCAGCAGCCAAGATACCGGTTCAAACACTGAAGCTTTCTTT. The chain employs TRBV4-3 and TRBJ1-1; D gene uncertain. Germline loops: CDR1 LGHNA, CDR2 YSLEER. Trimming removed 0 bases from V and 2 bases from J, with 10 bases in between. The CDR3 contains 15 residues.

The gene calls are TRBV6-1 and TRBJ1-2; D is unclear. The V end lost 0 bases, the J end lost 13 bases, and 12 bases lay between the germline ends. The germline CDR1 and CDR2 sequences are MNHNS and SASEGT. CDR3 length equals 12 residues. The DNA of the CDR3 is TGTGCCAGCAGTGAAGCGAGTAGACAATTCACCTTC. It is translated as CASSEASRQFTF.

The chain employs TRBV6-5 and TRBJ2-3, with 9 nucleotides matching TRBD1. Germline V gene data show CDR1 as MNHEY and CDR2 as SVGAGI. J gave up 6 bases and V 0 bases, and 4 bases lay outside the gene matches. CDR3 length: 15 amino acids. CDR3 region: CASSYSDRGRDTQYF. CDR3 sequence (DNA): TGTGCCAGCAGTTACTCGGACAGGGGTCGGGATACGCAGTATTTT.

As DNA, the CDR3 is TGTGCCAGCGCAAGCGACTACAATGAGCAGTACTTC. Translating gives CASASDYNEQYF. The genes are TRBV6-5 and TRBJ2-1; possible D gene TRBD2, 5 bases. Gene TRBJ2-7 matches the end of the DNA better, so the J call may be wrong. Germline V gene sequence: CDR1 MNHEY, CDR2 SVGAGI. This CDR3 is 12 amino acids long.

This clonotype was detected a few times. This chain uses TRBV6-6 with TRBJ2-7; TRBD2 aligns across 11 bases. V was clipped by 0 bases and J by 5 bases; unmatched bases: 6. The CDR3 has 16 residues. Germline values: CDR1 MNHNY, CDR2 SVGAGI (reference sequence). As DNA, the CDR3 is TGTGCCAGCAGTTACTCGATAGCGGGGGGGCAGGACGAGCAGTACTTC. Its protein is CASSYSIAGGQDEQYF.

The chain joins TRBV4-2 to TRBJ2-5; TRBD1 matches at 7 bases. The germline gives CDR1 LGHNA, CDR2 YNFKEQ. The CDR3 has 15 amino acids. The V gene end was trimmed by 1 base and the J gene end by 1 base; junction bases not matched to a gene: 3. The CDR3 bases are TGTGCCAGCAGCCAAGTGGGACAGTCCCAAGAGACCCAGTACTTC. This sequence encodes CASSQVGQSQETQYF.

The chain combines TRBV2 with TRBJ2-5; possibly TRBD2 for D (5 bases). CDR3 length: 13 residues. The ends were cut back, 3 bases at V and 4 bases at J, with 9 bases in the middle. Germline CDR1 and CDR2: SNHLY and FYNNEI. In nucleotides, the CDR3 is TGTGCCAGCAGTGATGAGGGTGGAGAGACCCAGTACTTC. It encodes CASSDEGGETQYF.

This clonotype has a single count. This chain joins TRBV7-8 and TRBJ2-1; a weak D match, TRBD2 (6 bases). The CDR3 extends over 15 amino acids. V lost 2 bases and J lost 3, with 11 bases in between. From germline, CDR1 is SGHVS and CDR2 FQNEAQ. The CDR3 is CASSLIASDYNEQFF. The DNA of the CDR3 is TGTGCCAGCAGCTTAATCGCTAGCGACTACAATGAGCAGTTCTTC.

This clonotype was found a few times. The CDR3 region has the DNA TGTGCCAGCAGCTTAGCGCGGGACAGGGTTCGGTTAGATACGCAGTATTTT. It translates to CASSLARDRVRLDTQYF. This chain uses TRBV7-8 with TRBJ2-3; 9 nucleotides agree with TRBD1. CDR1 and CDR2 (germline): SGHVS, FQNEAQ. The CDR3 covers 17 residues. V dropped 0 bases and J dropped 5; count of bases not matched to a gene: 9.

This chain links TRBV7-9 with TRBJ1-2; D is perhaps TRBD1 (5 bases). The CDR3 sequence is 15 residues long. Per the germline V gene, CDR1 is SEHNR and CDR2 is FQNEAQ (reference sequence). V was trimmed by 0 bases and J by 6 bases, leaving 14 bases between them. For the CDR3, the DNA is TGTGCCAGCAGCTTAGCCCCCGTCAGGGTCAATGGCTACACCTTC. It translates to CASSLAPVRVNGYTF.

In this sample, this clonotype turned up a few times. V is TRBV4-1 and J is TRBJ2-3; 8 bases align to TRBD1. With V trimmed by 5 bases and J by 2 bases, 9 bases remained unmatched. The CDR3 loop spans 16 amino acids. Germline CDR1 MGHRA, CDR2 YSYEKL. CDR3 DNA sequence: TGCGCCAGCAGCAAATCGGGACAGGCCTTCACAGATACGCAGTATTTT. Its protein is CASSKSGQAFTDTQYF.

At least ten counts were recorded for this clonotype. The CDR3 sequence: CASRGQGDEQYF. The DNA for the CDR3 is TGCGCCAGCAGAGGACAGGGGGACGAGCAGTACTTC. The chain combines TRBV5-1 with TRBJ2-7, with TRBD1 matching over 10 bases. Germline trimming cut 5 bases from V and 5 bases from J; bases unmatched to any gene: 1. The CDR3 contains 12 residues. Germline CDR1 SGHRS, CDR2 YFSETQ.

The gene calls are TRBV5-1 and TRBJ1-5; D unresolved. CDR1 is SGHRS, CDR2 YFSETQ, per germline. The CDR3 is 15 residues long. Trimming shortened V by 0 bases and J by 5 bases, and 12 bases separated the two germline ends. The CDR3 DNA reads TGCGCCAGCAGCTTGGGAGGGCTTGGTTATCAGCCCCAGCATTTT. Translating gives CASSLGGLGYQPQHF.

The rearrangement uses TRBV12-3 or TRBV12-4 and TRBJ2-7, with TRBD1 matching 7 bases. Trimming took 5 bases from V and 2 from J; bases not matched to a gene: 9. This CDR3 contains 15 residues. Here the CDR3 reads CASSRQGRGTYEQYF. CDR3 bases: TGTGCCAGCAGTAGACAGGGAAGGGGGACCTACGAGCAGTACTTC.

This clonotype was seen only once. The V and J genes are TRBV29-1 and TRBJ2-4; 9 bases match TRBD1. This CDR3 region has 13 residues. Trimming removed 7 bases from V and 8 bases from J; junction bases left unmatched: 9. Germline-derived CDR1 and CDR2 are SQVTM and ANQGSEA. CDR3 in amino acids: CSARTGEFDIQYF. The CDR3 nucleotides read TGCAGCGCCCGGACAGGGGAGTTTGACATTCAGTACTTC.

This clonotype appeared a few times. The chain is built from TRBV10-3 and TRBJ2-1, with TRBD2 identical over 14 bases. The germline V gene has CDR1 ENHRY and CDR2 SYGVKD. V was pared by 8 bases and J by 1 base, with 16 bases of the junction left unmatched. The CDR3 runs to 20 residues. The CDR3 region has the DNA TGTGCCATCCGGGGGGAGCTGGGGACTAGCGGGGGAACTTCCTACAATGAGCAGTTCTTC. Amino acid sequence: CAIRGELGTSGGTSYNEQFF.

This chain links TRBV12-3 or TRBV12-4 with TRBJ2-5; TRBD2 matches 9 bases. This CDR3 has 18 amino acids. J lost 5 bases, V lost 2 bases, and 15 bases had no gene match. CDR3 sequence reads: CASSLNTLSGSLGETQYF. The CDR3, as DNA: TGTGCCAGCAGTTTAAACACCCTTAGCGGGAGCTTAGGGGAGACCCAGTACTTC.

This clonotype was picked up a small number of times. The chain has TRBV29-1 and TRBJ2-2; 7 bases map to TRBD1. Per the germline V gene, CDR1 is SQVTM and CDR2 is ANQGSEA. The J segment lost 4 bases and the V segment lost 4 bases, leaving 12 bases of the junction unmatched. The CDR3 totals 16 residues. CDR3 region: CSVVFIGAGGTGELFF. For the CDR3, the DNA is TGCAGCGTTGTATTTATAGGGGCAGGGGGCACCGGGGAGCTGTTTTTT.

This clonotype appeared many times. The chain carries TRBV7-2 and TRBJ2-7, with 11 bases aligning to TRBD2. The germline V gene has CDR1 SGHTA and CDR2 FQGNSA. CDR3 length: 17 residues. With V trimmed by 2 bases and J by 4 bases, 10 bases remained unmatched. The CDR3: CASSLSPTSGRGYEQYF. CDR3 bases: TGTGCCAGCAGCTTATCCCCTACTAGCGGGAGAGGTTACGAGCAGTACTTC. The whole variable domain, filled in from reference TRBV7-2 and TRBJ2-7, reads GAGVSQSPSNKVTEKGKDVELRCDPISGHTALYWYRQSLGQGLEFLIYFQGNSAPDKSGLPSDRFSAERTGGSVSTLTIQRTQQEDSAVYLCASSLSPTSGRGYEQYFGPGTRLTVT.

CDR3 protein: CASSYSGGTAGEQYF. CDR3 bases: TGTGCCAGCAGTTACTCTGGTGGGACCGCGGGAGAGCAGTACTTC. The chain employs TRBV6-6 and TRBJ2-7, with D possibly TRBD2 on 6 matching bases. V was shortened by 0 bases and J by 7 bases, with 16 bases between the two germline ends. CDR3 size: 15 residues. Germline V gives CDR1 MNHNY, CDR2 SVGAGI (reference sequence).

The V gene is TRBV4-1, the J gene TRBJ2-1; 8 bases are a match to TRBD1. CDR3 length equals 15 residues. J lost 3 bases, V lost 1 base, and 2 bases had no gene match. The V gene's germline CDR1 is MGHRA and CDR2 YSYEKL. The CDR3 DNA follows: TGCGCCAGCAGCCAAGTGGACAGGGACTACAATGAGCAGTTCTTC. It translates to CASSQVDRDYNEQFF.

This clonotype was seen only a few times. The V call is TRBV20-1, the J call TRBJ1-2, with 10 bases identical to TRBD1. CDR1 is DFQATT and CDR2 is SNEGSKA in the germline V gene (reference sequence). The CDR3 is 13 residues long. Losses at the gene ends were 8 bases for V and 4 bases for J; bases not matched to a gene: 7. Here the CDR3 reads CSPGTGAGYGYTF. Written as DNA, the CDR3 is TGCAGTCCCGGGACAGGGGCAGGCTATGGCTACACCTTC.

This clonotype has more than one count but fewer than ten. The chain is built from TRBV10-1 and TRBJ1-2; D is perhaps TRBD1 (5 bases). The CDR3 totals 10 residues. The V gene's germline CDR1 is WNHNN and CDR2 SYGVQD (reference sequence). Trimming stripped 6 bases from V and 6 bases from J, with 5 bases between. The CDR3 sequence: CASRGDGYTF. DNA of the CDR3: TGCGCCAGCAGAGGGGATGGCTACACCTTC.

This clonotype has just a few counts. The chain carries TRBV6-6 and TRBJ1-2, with no clear D. V was trimmed by 2 bases and J by 7 bases, leaving 14 bases between them. The CDR3 runs to 14 residues. Germline lookup yields CDR1 MNHNY and CDR2 SVGAGI (reference sequence). CDR3 region: CASSYPQVGPGYTF. CDR3 DNA sequence: TGTGCCAGCAGTTACCCCCAGGTAGGACCTGGCTACACCTTC.

The chain couples TRBV5-1 to TRBJ2-4; D not resolved. Germline CDR1 reads SGHRS; CDR2 reads YFSETQ. CDR3 size: 14 residues. Trimming took off 2 bases at V and 5 bases at J, with 11 bases between the two ends. Here the CDR3 DNA reads TGCGCCAGCAGCTTAACGCCTGCGGAAAACATTCAGTACTTC. Residues: CASSLTPAENIQYF.